The clone carrying this TCR beta chain turned up a few times. Its antigen remains unidentified. UMIs were added to TCR cDNA along with a universal primer site when it was made by 5'RACE template switching. One entry per CDR3 protein results from TCRdb running MiXCR on the 5' RACE reads. The table includes some 300,000 distinct CDR3 sequences, 7.5% to 9.5% detected once. V gave up 5 bases and J gave up 4 bases, with 17 bases separating them. This CDR3 has 16 amino acids. Germline CDR1 reads MNHEY; CDR2 reads SVGEGT. The data were obtained in a study of T cells after yellow fever vaccination. Study summary: Low-cell-number fractions underwent preparation using SMART-Seq v4 Ultra Low Input. Findings and caveats of the study: Subsequent booster samples again held most clones from primary vaccination (roughly 95% CD4, nearly 90% CD8).

The rearrangement joins TRBV6-2 or TRBV6-3 to TRBJ1-4; D remains ambiguous. The sequenced sample was CD4+ T cells sorted from PBMCs, obtained 5 days after the yellow fever booster vaccination. This receptor was identified in a man younger than 35 who received the YFV17D yellow fever vaccine. In DNA, the CDR3 is TGTGCCAGCAGTCAACAACCGAAGACTGGTAATGAAAAACTGTTTTTT. It encodes CASSQQPKTGNEKLFF.